The 30 T cell receptor beta chains below were found in one sample sequenced in a study of Ad26.COV2.S vaccination and SARS-CoV-2 variants. The repertoire was sequenced with immunoSEQ multiplex PCR; TCRdb's copy has only in-frame clones and lacks some. Here the sample spans 380,000 or so clones, approximately 86% being singletons. This sample's treatment: about 20 received Ad26.COV2.S at low or high dose, single or two shots; roughly five received placebo; per-sample allocation not given. Sampling was done on day 63 after the first vaccine or placebo injection. Sequencing was performed on peripheral blood, taken in a trial of Ad26.COV2.S vaccine versus placebo. The receptors originated from a person aged 18 to 65 who received the Ad26.COV2.S COVID-19 vaccine or a placebo.

This chain connects TRBV3-1 (or the pseudogene TRBV3-2) to TRBJ2-2; D is uncertain. V shed 1 base and J shed 8 bases, with 11 bases lying between them. This CDR3 region has 14 residues. Germline V gives CDR1 LGHDT, CDR2 YNNKEL (reference sequence). CDR3 sequence (DNA): TGTGCCAGCAGCCAAGTGGGTCCGGCAGGGGAGCTGTTTTTT. The encoded protein is CASSQVGPAGELFF.

V gene TRBV2 combines with J gene TRBJ2-1; maybe TRBD1 (6 bases). Germline lookup yields CDR1 SNHLY and CDR2 FYNNEI. This CDR3 contains 15 residues. V was pared by 4 bases and J by 1 base, with 11 bases between. The CDR3 DNA reads as TGTGCCAGCAGTGTTTTACAGGGTTCCTACAATGAGCAGTTCTTC. This sequence encodes CASSVLQGSYNEQFF.

The rearrangement links TRBV28 to TRBJ1-2; tentatively, D is TRBD1 (6 bases). Germline CDR1 reads MDHEN; CDR2 reads SYDVKM. V dropped 2 bases and J dropped 4 bases, with 14 bases sitting between them. This CDR3 is built from 15 residues. For the CDR3, the DNA is TGTGCCAGCAGTTTAGACCGCAGGGGCCCCTATGGCTACACCTTC. Its translation: CASSLDRRGPYGYTF.

The gene calls are TRBV4-3 and TRBJ2-5; no definite D call. This CDR3 comprises 14 residues. Trimming left V 0 bases short and J 4 bases short, with 9 bases between. Germline V CDR1 and CDR2: LGHNA, YSLEER. The CDR3 here is CASSQDGIGETQYF. The CDR3 nucleotides read TGCGCCAGCAGCCAAGATGGTATTGGAGAGACCCAGTACTTC.

The chain links TRBV5-1 to TRBJ1-5; possibly TRBD1 for D (5 bases). This CDR3 has 15 residues. CDR1 and CDR2 (germline): SGHRS, YFSETQ. V gave up 1 base and J gave up 1 base, with 9 bases separating them. The CDR3 protein is CASSLRGESNQPQHF. CDR3 nucleotides: TGCGCCAGCAGCTTGAGAGGGGAAAGCAATCAGCCCCAGCATTTT.

This chain links TRBV3-1 (or the pseudogene TRBV3-2) with TRBJ1-4; D unresolved. V dropped 0 bases and J dropped 0 bases, with 2 bases sitting between them. Germline loops: CDR1 LGHDT, CDR2 YNNKEL (reference sequence). CDR3 length: 14 residues. CDR3 protein: CASSQDSTNEKLFF. The CDR3 coding sequence is TGTGCCAGCAGCCAAGACTCAACTAATGAAAAACTGTTTTTT.

The chain employs TRBV2 and TRBJ2-2; maybe TRBD2 (5 bases). CDR1 and CDR2 from the germline V gene are SNHLY and FYNNEI. The V gene lost 3 bases and the J gene lost 5 bases, with 10 bases spanning the gap. The CDR3 runs to 14 residues. Here the CDR3 reads CASSDGDRTGELFF. The CDR3 coding sequence is TGTGCCAGCAGTGACGGGGATCGGACCGGGGAGCTGTTTTTT.

The chain recombines TRBV7-8 with TRBJ2-1; D gene unclear. The CDR3 consists of 11 residues. The V and J ends lost 1 base and 5 bases respectively, with 0 bases between them. Germline V gene sequence: CDR1 SGHVS, CDR2 FQNEAQ. The CDR3 spells CASSLDNEQFF. For the CDR3, the DNA is TGTGCCAGCAGCTTAGACAATGAGCAGTTCTTC.

This clone came up many times. Other nucleotide sequences in the sample specify the same CDR3. This rearrangement joins TRBV5-6 to TRBJ1-3; perhaps TRBD1 as D (5 bases). Looked up from germline, CDR1 is SGHDT and CDR2 is YYEEEE. The CDR3 sequence is 15 residues long. Trimming removed 1 base at V and 0 bases at J, with 8 bases between. The CDR3 nucleotides read TGTGCCAGCAGCTTGCAGGGACGCTCTGGAAACACCATATATTTT. Translating it yields CASSLQGRSGNTIYF.

This chain links TRBV4-1 with TRBJ2-7; D might be TRBD2 (6 bases). Trimming pared 0 bases from V and 3 bases from J, leaving 15 bases between. The CDR3 totals 16 residues. In germline, CDR1 is MGHRA, CDR2 YSYEKL. The DNA for the CDR3 is TGCGCCAGCAGCCAAGATAAGGCGGGAACCTACTACGAGCAGTACTTC. Protein sequence: CASSQDKAGTYYEQYF.

The rearrangement uses TRBV28 and TRBJ1-6; no firm D call. Germline CDR1 MDHEN, CDR2 SYDVKM. This CDR3 contains 16 residues. The V gene lost 1 base and the J gene lost 1 base, with 8 bases spanning the gap. CDR3 in amino acids: CASSLLEESYNSPLHF. In DNA, the CDR3 is TGTGCCAGCAGTTTATTAGAGGAATCCTATAATTCACCCCTCCACTTT.

The V call is TRBV28, the J call TRBJ1-1, with D unresolved. CDR3 length: 14 amino acids. V lost 5 bases and J 5 bases, leaving 15 bases between the germline ends. Germline CDR1 MDHEN, CDR2 SYDVKM. The CDR3 coding sequence is TGTGCCAGCAGTCCCTGGACCGTTCAAACTGAAGCTTTCTTT. Its protein is CASSPWTVQTEAFF.

V is TRBV7-2 and J is TRBJ2-2; D is unclear. This CDR3 is 14 amino acids long. Trimming took 7 bases from V and 4 from J, leaving 13 bases between them. Per the germline V gene, CDR1 is SGHTA and CDR2 is FQGNSA. The CDR3 loop reads CASTPRVSTGELFF. The DNA for the CDR3 is TGTGCCAGCACCCCCCGGGTGAGCACCGGGGAGCTGTTTTTT. The whole variable domain, remainder taken from reference TRBV7-2 and TRBJ2-2, is GAGVSQSPSNKVTEKGKDVELRCDPISGHTALYWYRQSLGQGLEFLIYFQGNSAPDKSGLPSDRFSAERTGGSVSTLTIQRTQQEDSAVYLCASTPRVSTGELFFGEGSRLTVL.

This clone has a single count. The chain employs TRBV6-5 and TRBJ1-1; D perhaps matches TRBD1 (5 bases). V was clipped by 0 bases and J by 6 bases, with 8 bases between them. Per germline, CDR1 MNHEY and CDR2 SVGAGI. The CDR3 totals 13 residues. DNA of the CDR3: TGTGCCAGCAGTTACTCGGGGGTCTCTGAAGCTTTCTTT. Translation gives CASSYSGVSEAFF.

J is TRBJ2-1 and V is TRBV3-1 (or the pseudogene TRBV3-2); D is possibly TRBD1 (7 bases). Germline V gene data show CDR1 as LGHDT and CDR2 as YNNKEL (reference sequence). Deletions cut 1 base from V and 9 bases from J, with 16 bases between. This CDR3 spans 15 amino acids. CDR3 in amino acids: CASSQVGGTAFEQFF. The CDR3 DNA is TGTGCCAGCAGCCAAGTCGGAGGGACAGCATTTGAGCAGTTCTTC.

CDR3 sequence (DNA): TGTGCCATCAGTGAGTCGGAGGGAGCTTTCTTT. This translates into CAISESEGAFF. The chain combines TRBV10-3 with TRBJ1-1; no definite D call. CDR3 length: 11 residues. Per germline, CDR1 ENHRY and CDR2 SYGVKD. Trimming left V 0 bases short and J 10 bases short, with 6 bases between.

CDR3 protein: CASSRTFSGRNTDTQYF. CDR3 nucleotide sequence: TGTGCCAGCAGCCGTACCTTTAGCGGGCGAAACACAGATACGCAGTATTTT. The chain uses TRBV7-9 and TRBJ2-3; the match to TRBD2 covers 7 bases. The CDR3 loop spans 17 amino acids. Germline V lookup: CDR1 SEHNR, CDR2 FQNEAQ (reference sequence). With 5 bases clipped from V and 2 bases from J, the junction kept 13 bases outside the gene matches.

V is TRBV3-1 (or the pseudogene TRBV3-2) and J is TRBJ1-3; D is possibly TRBD1 (5 bases). Germline CDR1 is LGHDT and CDR2 is YNNKEL (reference sequence). CDR3 length equals 15 residues. Trimming left V 7 bases short and J 0 bases short, with 13 bases between. The CDR3 DNA reads TGTGCCAGCACCCCGGGACCGAACTCTGGAAACACCATATATTTT. This translates into CASTPGPNSGNTIYF.

The chain links TRBV19 to TRBJ1-5; 7 bases agree with TRBD1. This CDR3 comprises 14 residues. Germline CDR1 and CDR2: LNHDA and SQIVND (reference sequence). V gave up 5 bases and J gave up 8 bases; unmatched junction bases: 9. The CDR3 sequence is CASSPGGEVEPQHF. The CDR3 bases are TGTGCCAGTAGTCCAGGGGGGGAGGTGGAGCCCCAGCATTTT.

This chain joins TRBV28 and TRBJ1-5; tentative D call: TRBD1 (5 bases). Trimming left V 8 bases short and J 11 bases short, with 19 bases between. Germline loops: CDR1 MDHEN, CDR2 SYDVKM. This CDR3 has 13 residues. CDR3 sequence: CASLGGTEWAQHF. The CDR3 coding sequence is TGTGCCAGCTTAGGCGGGACGGAGTGGGCCCAGCATTTT. The full variable domain, rest sourced from reference TRBV28 and TRBJ1-5, is DVKVTQSSRYLVKRTGEKVFLECVQDMDHENMFWYRQDPGLGLRLIYFSYDVKMKEKGDIPEGYSVSREKKERFSLILESASTNQTSMYLCASLGGTEWAQHFGDGTRLSIL.

This clone was observed once. The J gene is TRBJ1-5, the V gene TRBV24-1; D call uncertain. CDR3 size: 14 residues. Between the trimmed V and J ends, which lost 5 bases and 0 bases, there was a span of 7 bases. In germline, CDR1 is KGHDR, CDR2 SFDVKD. The DNA for the CDR3 is TGTGCCACCAGTGGTATAGATAGCAATCAGCCCCAGCATTTT. It codes for CATSGIDSNQPQHF.

The chain links TRBV29-1 to TRBJ2-7; 9 positions agree with TRBD2. In germline, CDR1 is SQVTM, CDR2 ANQGSEA. The V and J ends lost 4 bases and 4 bases, in that order; junction bases with no gene match: 14. The CDR3 consists of 16 residues. The CDR3 region is CSVAQVGSGGPYEQYF. The CDR3 DNA reads TGCAGCGTTGCCCAAGTAGGCAGCGGGGGGCCTTACGAGCAGTACTTC.

The chain recombines TRBV6-4 with TRBJ1-6, with D hard to call. V was cut by 0 bases and J by 7 bases, with 10 bases left in between. The CDR3 is 15 amino acids. Germline lookup yields CDR1 MRHNA and CDR2 SNTAGT. The CDR3: CASSDSSFGNSPLHF. CDR3 DNA: TGTGCCAGCAGTGACTCGTCCTTTGGGAATTCACCCCTCCACTTT.

The chain uses TRBV4-3 and TRBJ2-1; TRBD1 matches 11 bases. V was pared by 4 bases and J by 8 bases, with 7 bases of the junction left unmatched. The CDR3 runs 15 residues. Germline CDR1 and CDR2: LGHNA and YSLEER. The CDR3 region has the DNA TGCGCCAGCAGCCGCCTTCCGGGACAGGGGGATGAGCAGTTCTTC. This sequence encodes CASSRLPGQGDEQFF.

The chain employs TRBV2 and TRBJ2-5; D not certain. The CDR3 is made up of 11 amino acids. From germline, CDR1 is SNHLY and CDR2 FYNNEI. The V end was cut by 3 bases, the J end by 5 bases, with 4 bases between. CDR3 nucleotide sequence: TGTGCCAGCAGTGATTGGGAGACCCAGTACTTC. Encoded protein: CASSDWETQYF.

The V gene is TRBV7-9, the J gene TRBJ1-4, with a possible D match to TRBD1 (5 bases). This CDR3 is built from 16 residues. Between the trimmed V and J ends, which lost 6 bases and 0 bases, there was a span of 14 bases. Germline lookup yields CDR1 SEHNR and CDR2 FQNEAQ (reference sequence). The CDR3 sequence is CASRSGTSATNEKLFF. The CDR3 DNA is TGTGCCAGCAGATCCGGGACCTCTGCAACTAATGAAAAACTGTTTTTT.

The V gene is TRBV6-5, the J gene TRBJ1-1; D uncertain. The CDR3 runs to 14 residues. Germline CDR1 MNHEY, CDR2 SVGAGI. Trimming stripped 8 bases from V and 4 bases from J, with 17 bases between. The CDR3, as DNA: TGTGCCAGCTCCCTGAAGACCAGAGTCACTGAAGCTTTCTTT. Translated: CASSLKTRVTEAFF.

This sequence joins TRBV7-2 and TRBJ2-7, with 11 positions matching TRBD2. V trimming: 1 base; J trimming: 2 bases; junction bases outside the gene matches: 10. The CDR3 runs to 18 residues. CDR1 is SGHTA and CDR2 is FQGNSA in the germline V gene. The CDR3 loop reads CASSLVPSGRPVPYEQYF. CDR3 coding DNA: TGTGCCAGCAGCTTAGTTCCTAGCGGGAGGCCCGTTCCCTACGAGCAGTACTTC.

This clone was recorded only once. The J gene is TRBJ1-2, the V gene TRBV6-2 or TRBV6-3; possible D gene TRBD1, 5 bases. The CDR3 runs to 14 residues. Germline-derived CDR1 and CDR2 are MNHEY and SVGEGT. Trimming cost V 4 bases and J 6 bases, with 15 bases left between them. CDR3 loop: CASSSPPQAHGYTF. The CDR3 DNA is TGTGCCAGCAGTTCACCCCCACAGGCCCATGGCTACACCTTC.

The chain is built from TRBV27 and TRBJ1-6, with 11 bases fitting TRBD1. This CDR3 has 17 residues. The J segment lost 5 bases and the V segment lost 2 bases, leaving 5 bases of the junction unmatched. CDR1 is MNHEY, CDR2 SMNVEV, per germline (reference sequence). CDR3 region: CASSLRRDRGNNSPLHF. CDR3 bases: TGTGCCAGCAGTTTACGCCGGGACAGGGGGAATAATTCACCCCTCCACTTT.